The clone carrying this TCR beta chain was detected a few times. Trimming took 6 bases from V and 2 from J, leaving 2 bases between them. Germline V CDR1 and CDR2: LGHDT, YNNKEL (reference sequence). The CDR3 is 11 amino acids. This entry comes from a study of regulatory T cells in long-lasting Graves disease. Researchers made TCR beta libraries by using iRepertoire HTBI primers and running Arm-PCR on CDR3 regions. One entry per CDR3 protein results from TCRdb running MiXCR on the multiplex PCR reads. The top ten hold about 29% of the sample, which has fewer than 400,000 distinct CDR3 sequences, around a fifth seen once. Time point defined: persistent/refractory GD, antithyroid drugs over 5 years with positive TRAb. PBMCs provided the RNA from which the TCR library was made.

Sequenced material: peripheral blood mononuclear cells (PBMCs), taken when the disease was refractory, from a patient treated with antithyroid drugs. The chain recombines TRBV3-1 with TRBJ2-1; D call uncertain. This receptor was identified in a female donor with Graves disease. DNA for the CDR3: TGTGCCAGCAGTACCTACAATGAGCAGTTCTTC. Protein sequence: CASSTYNEQFF.